These 25 T cell receptor beta chains came from one sample sequenced in a study of tumor-infiltrating lymphocytes in primary liver carcinoma. Unsorted bulk tissue, roughly 20-34 mg of it, served as the source for co-extraction of RNA and DNA. Starting from 450 to 500 ng of total RNA, TCR beta cDNA was produced with a primer in the constant region. Three nested multiplex PCR rounds of slightly modified ARM-PCR generated TCR beta libraries. It was with TRBV1-TRBV30 forward primers and a C-beta reverse primer that the first two PCR rounds were run, at roughly 11 cycles each. Via MiXCR, TCRdb re-called the multiplex PCR reads, giving one row per CDR3 protein. In the table there are roughly 50,000 distinct CDR3 sequences, around three quarters of which are singletons. The sequencing sample was made of liver tumor tissue from sampling region 2. As for subset: tumor region T2, inferior pole. The receptors derive from a man between 40 and 49 years old with primary liver carcinoma and hepatitis B virus infection.

Only one count was recorded for this clonotype. The chain uses TRBV10-3 and TRBJ2-7; D ambiguous. There are 12 residues in the CDR3. The V gene lost 6 bases and the J gene lost 12 bases, with 18 bases spanning the gap. Per germline, CDR1 ENHRY and CDR2 SYGVKD. The CDR3 region has the DNA TGTGCCATCAGCCGAGATGACCCAGCGCGGTACTTC. It encodes CAISRDDPARYF.

In the case of this clonotype: At one end the junction does not follow the germline gene, possibly because of a read error. The V call is TRBV12-3 or TRBV12-4, the J call TRBJ1-1; TRBD1 matches at 7 bases. The CDR3 contains 13 residues. The CDR3 reads CASSVTGLTETFF. DNA of the CDR3: TGTGCTAGCAGTGTGACAGGGTTGACTGAAACTTTCTTT.

Comments on this clonotype: The junction and the germline gene differ at one end; a read error may be behind it. V and J are TRBV11-2 and TRBJ2-7; 9 bases are a match to TRBD1. Germline V gene lookup returns CDR1 SGHAT and CDR2 FQNNGV. The CDR3 runs 15 residues. The DNA for the CDR3 is TGTGCCAGTAGCTCTACAGGGGGCCGGGGGTACGATCAGTACTTC. Its translation is CASSSTGGRGYDQYF.

To note about this clonotype: Relative to the germline gene, one junction end is altered; a read error may explain this. The rearrangement links TRBV11-2 to TRBJ1-2; no reliable D call. Germline V lookup: CDR1 SGHAT, CDR2 FQNNGV. This CDR3 contains 14 residues. CDR3 sequence: CASSPADGVYSYTF. The CDR3 DNA reads TGTGCCAGCAGCCCAGCCGACGGGGTCTATAGCTACACCTTC.

As regards this clonotype: Mismatch with germline at one junction end may stem from a read error. The chain employs TRBV12-5 and TRBJ1-1; D gene ambiguous. CDR1 and CDR2 from the germline V gene are LGHNT and FRNRAP. The CDR3 is 11 residues long. The CDR3 region is CTSGFGTVAFF. Written as DNA, the CDR3 is TGTACTAGTGGTTTCGGCACTGTAGCTTTCTTT.

The V gene is TRBV10-2, the J gene TRBJ1-2; no firm D call. V dropped 7 bases and J dropped 1 base, with 10 bases sitting between them. Germline loops: CDR1 WSHSY, CDR2 SAAADI. This CDR3 is built from 13 residues. This CDR3 is CASTWAVNYGYTF. The CDR3 DNA reads as TGCGCCAGCACTTGGGCGGTTAACTATGGCTACACCTTC.

Sample share makes this clonotype medium-sized (0.01 to 0.1%). The genes are TRBV11-2 and TRBJ2-7; unclear D gene. V dropped 7 bases and J dropped 7 bases, with 17 bases sitting between them. Germline V gives CDR1 SGHAT, CDR2 FQNNGV. CDR3 size: 13 residues. The CDR3: CASTTSYVWEQYF. As DNA, the CDR3 is TGTGCCAGCACCACCTCTTACGTATGGGAGCAGTACTTC.

In regard to this clonotype: An end of the junction does not agree with germline; a read error may underlie this. This rearrangement joins TRBV29-1 to TRBJ1-2; no clear D gene. CDR3 length equals 12 residues. The germline V gene has CDR1 SQVTM and CDR2 ANQGSEA. The CDR3 here is CRVEDGGYGYTF. CDR3 nucleotides: TGCAGGGTTGAAGATGGCGGATATGGCTACACCTTC.

A note on this clonotype: One junction end disagrees with the germline gene, perhaps due to a read error. The chain uses TRBV6-6 and TRBJ2-3; 7 bases match TRBD1. The CDR3 extends over 15 amino acids. Germline V gives CDR1 MNHNY, CDR2 SVGAGI (reference sequence). As DNA, the CDR3 is TGTGCCAGCAGTCATTACAGGGGAAGCACAGACACGCAGTATTTT. This translates into CASSHYRGSTDTQYF.

Details on this clonotype: Germline is not matched at one junction end, which may reflect a read error. The chain has TRBV6-5 and TRBJ2-3; D is ambiguous. The J call is uncertain, as TRBJ1-5 better fits the DNA end. The CDR3 extends over 13 amino acids. Per germline, CDR1 MNHEY and CDR2 SVGAGI. As DNA, the CDR3 is TGTGCCATCAGTAAGACTAGGGCAGATACGCAGCATTTT. Translating it yields CAISKTRADTQHF.

The rearrangement joins TRBV4-1 to TRBJ2-7; D is ambiguous. Trimming removed 4 bases at V and 4 bases at J, with 20 bases between. Germline V gene sequence: CDR1 MGHRA, CDR2 YSYEKL. The CDR3 runs to 16 residues. The CDR3 bases are TGCGCCAGCAGCCCCGAACGGTCGAGTAGACCTTACGAGCAGTACTTC. Translation gives CASSPERSSRPYEQYF.

The chain is built from TRBV28 and TRBJ2-5; D is unclear. Germline-derived CDR1 and CDR2 are MDHEN and SYDVKM. Trimming shortened V by 6 bases and J by 6 bases, and 20 bases separated the two germline ends. The CDR3 consists of 15 residues. The CDR3 bases are TGTGCCAGCAGCCCATGGGGAAAGGAACGAAAGACCCAGTACTTC. As protein: CASSPWGKERKTQYF.

In its sample, this clonotype was seen many times. The chain couples TRBV6-1 to TRBJ2-4, with no clear D. Germline V gene sequence: CDR1 MNHNS, CDR2 SASEGT. V dropped 1 base and J dropped 0 bases, with 7 bases sitting between them. The CDR3 is 15 residues long. The CDR3 nucleotides read TGTGCCAGCAGTGAAGGCTTCCTAGCCAAAAACATTCAGTACTTC. It yields the protein CASSEGFLAKNIQYF.

This rearrangement joins TRBV11-2 to TRBJ2-1, with a tentative D call TRBD2 (5 bases). CDR3 length: 22 amino acids. Germline CDR1 reads SGHAT; CDR2 reads FQNNGV. Trimming cost V 5 bases and J 0 bases, with 32 bases left between them. The CDR3 loop reads CASSISYRGPVKRVRSYNEQFF. In DNA, the CDR3 is TGTGCCAGCAGCATCTCCTACCGGGGTCCCGTGAAACGAGTTCGCTCCTACAATGAGCAGTTCTTC.

Only a few counts were recorded for this clonotype. This chain links TRBV19 with TRBJ1-1, with D possibly matching TRBD1 (5 bases). V lost 4 bases, J lost 5 bases, and 14 bases lay in between. The CDR3 is made up of 14 amino acids. Germline CDR1 and CDR2: LNHDA and SQIVND (reference sequence). CDR3 sequence (DNA): TGTGCCAGTAGTACCAGGGCTCGGTATACTGAAGCTTTCTTT. This translates into CASSTRARYTEAFF.

On this clonotype itself: This likely comes from a read error, as the CDR3 has no conserved phenylalanine or tryptophan at its end. The chain combines TRBV11-1 with TRBJ2-6; D perhaps matches TRBD2 (6 bases). The CDR3 is 19 amino acids. Germline values: CDR1 SGHAT, CDR2 FQDESV (reference sequence). V shed 11 bases and J shed 0 bases, with 26 bases lying between them. CDR3 in amino acids: CAGSPRGSGVNSGANVLTL. The DNA for the CDR3 is TGTGCCGGTAGCCCCCGGGGGAGCGGTGTTAACTCTGGGGCCAACGTCCTGACTCTC.

Points on this clonotype: A read error may explain this, as a much larger clone is one base away. This rearrangement joins TRBV12-3 or TRBV12-4 to TRBJ1-5, with 7 bases identical to TRBD1. CDR3 length: 14 amino acids. Trimming at V came to 6 bases and at J to 9 bases, leaving 11 bases not matched to a gene. DNA of the CDR3: TGTGCCAGCAGCCGGGACAGTGCTCTTCGGCCCCAGCATTTT. Translating it yields CASSRDSALRPQHF.

Worth noting for this clonotype: A read error may produce the germline difference seen at one junction end. The chain joins TRBV7-9 to TRBJ2-3, with D possibly matching TRBD2 (6 bases). Germline V gene data show CDR1 as SEHNR and CDR2 as FQNEAQ (reference sequence). This CDR3 is 15 amino acids long. The DNA for the CDR3 is TGTACCAGCAGCTTCCGGGAGTGGTACACAGATACGCAGTATTTT. Translated: CTSSFREWYTDTQYF.

This clonotype is labeled medium-sized. CDR3 DNA: TGTGCCAGCAGGCCAACCGGGACTAGCGTCAATGAGCAGTTCTTC. It specifies CASRPTGTSVNEQFF. The chain employs TRBV4-2 and TRBJ2-1; 10 nucleotides agree with TRBD2. V gave up 6 bases and J gave up 6 bases; unmatched junction bases: 8. Germline lookup yields CDR1 LGHNA and CDR2 YNFKEQ. The CDR3 spans 15 residues.

Details on this clonotype: A much more abundant neighbour one base away suggests this may be a read error. The rearrangement links TRBV14 to TRBJ2-1, with D maybe TRBD2 (6 bases). From germline, CDR1 is SGHDN and CDR2 FVKESK. Between the trimmed V and J ends, which lost 2 bases and 5 bases, there was a span of 19 bases. The CDR3 sequence is 17 residues long. The CDR3 loop reads CASSQSGLSRRHNEQFF. The CDR3 nucleotides are TGTGCCAGCAGCCAATCGGGACTGAGCCGGCGGCACAATGAGCAGTTCTTC.

To note about this clonotype: Here the CDR3 omits its conserved ending phenylalanine or tryptophan, so a read error is the likely source. The DNA is left out, because the CDR3 cannot be placed on it with certainty; the CDR3 is given as TCRdb lists it. V is TRBV11-2 and J is TRBJ2-5; the listed D gene, TRBD1, was not tested against the DNA. The CDR3 is 15 amino acids in total, end residues counted. The germline gives CDR1 SGHAT, CDR2 FQNNGV. The CDR3 region is CVSSLTWTAQETRYL.

This sequence joins TRBV29-1 and TRBJ2-7; D gene ambiguous. V was cut by 4 bases and J by 9 bases, with 19 bases left in between. Per germline, CDR1 SQVTM and CDR2 ANQGSEA. This CDR3 is built from 13 residues. The CDR3 coding sequence is TGCAGCGTTGGACAAGGGAATGTTCACGTGCAGTACTTC. Translating gives CSVGQGNVHVQYF.

This clonotype turned up a few times. Relative to the germline gene, one junction end is altered; a read error may explain this. The chain carries TRBV5-5 and TRBJ1-2; no clear D gene. Germline CDR1 reads SGHKS; CDR2 reads YYEKEE (reference sequence). This CDR3 spans 15 amino acids. Here the CDR3 reads CASSTRTDFNYDYTF. For the CDR3, the DNA is TGTGCCAGCAGCACCCGGACTGATTTTAACTATGACTACACCTTC. Variable domain in full (rest from reference TRBV5-5 and TRBJ1-2): DAGVTQSPTHLIKTRGQQVTLRCSPISGHKSVSWYQQVLGQGPQFIFQYYEKEERGRGNFPDRFSARQFPNYSSELNVNALLLGDSALYLCASSTRTDFNYDYTFGSGTRLTVV.

The rearrangement joins TRBV11-1 to TRBJ2-5, with 11 bases identical to TRBD1. J gave up 4 bases and V 5 bases, and 3 bases lay outside the gene matches. This CDR3 region has 14 residues. Germline CDR1 reads SGHAT; CDR2 reads FQDESV (reference sequence). The CDR3 region has the DNA TGTGCCAGCAGCCTGGGGACAGGGGGAGAGACCCAGTACTTC. It translates to CASSLGTGGETQYF.

Of note for this clonotype: One junction end disagrees with the germline gene, perhaps due to a read error. The chain uses TRBV28 and TRBJ2-1, with 7 bases that match TRBD2. CDR1 and CDR2 (germline): MDHEN, SYDVKM. The length of the CDR3 is 13 residues. DNA of the CDR3: TGTGTCAGCATGCCTAGCGGAAGCAATGAGCAGTTCTTC. It encodes CVSMPSGSNEQFF.